This TCR beta chain was sequenced in a study of cytomegalovirus exposure and HLA in healthy donors. Findings of the study overall: As was reported, the HLA-A and HLA-B alleles of most subjects were accurately predicted from TCR beta sequences. The authors listed approximately 150 TCR beta chains as cytomegalovirus-associated. Most of the TCR beta V segments (in an earlier analysis) were productive either about 87% or about 30% of the time.

V lost 5 bases and J 2 bases, leaving 13 bases between the germline ends. Germline V gene lookup returns CDR1 SEHNR and CDR2 FQNEAQ (reference sequence). This CDR3 spans 14 amino acids. The study ran its PCR with 60 Vbeta and 13 Jbeta primers. Repertoires were generated with immunoSEQ multiplex PCR, while TCRdb's copy carries only in-frame clones and drops some. The table has under 200,000 clones, around 80% seen once; the top ten hold around 5.7%. To note about this clone: Its target is unknown.

This chain joins TRBV7-9 and TRBJ2-7, with D possibly TRBD2 on 6 matching bases. The clonotype originates from a man aged 35 to 55 in good health and CMV-seronegative. The sequenced sample was PBMCs. DNA for the CDR3: TGTGCCAGCAGCGGAGGGACTGGGCCCTACGAGCAGTACTTC. This sequence encodes CASSGGTGPYEQYF.